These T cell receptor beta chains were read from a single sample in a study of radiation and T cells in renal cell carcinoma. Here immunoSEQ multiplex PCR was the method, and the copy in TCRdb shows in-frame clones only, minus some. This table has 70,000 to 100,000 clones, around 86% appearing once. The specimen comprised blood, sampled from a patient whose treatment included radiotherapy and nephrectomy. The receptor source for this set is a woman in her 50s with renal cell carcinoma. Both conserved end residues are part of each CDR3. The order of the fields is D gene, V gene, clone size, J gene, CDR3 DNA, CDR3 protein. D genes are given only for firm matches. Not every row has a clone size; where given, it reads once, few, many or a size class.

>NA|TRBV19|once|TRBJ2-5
TGTGCCAGTAGTATCTCCAGCCTCCAAGAGACCCAGTACTTC
CASSISSLQETQYF
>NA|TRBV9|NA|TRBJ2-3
TGTGCCAGCAGCCCCACTGGGGGGCCGAACACAGATACGCAGTATTTT
CASSPTGGPNTDTQYF
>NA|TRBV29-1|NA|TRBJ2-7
TGCAGCGTTTCCCGGGGGCGGCTCGAGCAGTACTTC
CSVSRGRLEQYF
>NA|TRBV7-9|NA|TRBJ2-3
TGTGCCAGCAGCTTGGGGGCTAGCACAGATACGCAGTATTTT
CASSLGASTDTQYF
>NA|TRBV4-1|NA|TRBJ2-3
TGCGCCAGCAGCCAAGAGGGTACTAGATTTTTCACGCAGTATTTT
CASSQEGTRFFTQYF
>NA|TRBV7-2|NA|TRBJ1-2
TGTGCCAGCAGCTTAGAGCGGGGGACGGGTGGCTACACCTTC
CASSLERGTGGYTF
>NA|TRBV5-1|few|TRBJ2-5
TGCGCCAGCAGCTTGGGGGGCGTCCAAGAGACCCAGTACTTC
CASSLGGVQETQYF
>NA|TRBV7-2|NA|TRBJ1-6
TGTGCCAGCAGTAACAGGAATTCACCCCTCCACTTT
CASSNRNSPLHF
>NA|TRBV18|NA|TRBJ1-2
TGTGCCAGCTCTCAGGACCATACTAACTATGGCTACACCTTC
CASSQDHTNYGYTF
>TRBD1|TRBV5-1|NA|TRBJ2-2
TGCGCCAGCAGCTTCATCGGGACAGGGGTATCCGGGGAGCTGTTTTTT
CASSFIGTGVSGELFF
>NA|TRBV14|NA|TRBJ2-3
TGTGCCAGCAGCTTGGGATTGGCAGATACGCAGTATTTT
CASSLGLADTQYF
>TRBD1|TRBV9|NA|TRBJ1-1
TGTGCCAGCAGCGTAGGAGGGGGCGGCACTGAAGCTTTCTTT
CASSVGGGGTEAFF
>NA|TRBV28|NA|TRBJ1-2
TGTGCCAGCAGTCCTCCCCCCGGGGCAACCACGGGCTACACCTTC
CASSPPPGATTGYTF
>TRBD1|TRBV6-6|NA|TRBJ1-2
TGTGCCAGCAGTCCTCAGACAGGGGCCAACTATGGCTACACCTTC
CASSPQTGANYGYTF
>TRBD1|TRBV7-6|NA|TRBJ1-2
TGTGCCAGCAGCTCCACAACAGGGGGCAGCTACACCTTC
CASSSTTGGSYTF
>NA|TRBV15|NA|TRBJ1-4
TGTGCCACCAGCAGAGCTGGGTCCTCGGCGGAAAAACTGTTTTTT
CATSRAGSSAEKLFF
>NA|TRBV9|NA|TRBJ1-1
TGTGCCAGCAGCGCCAACGTGGGCGCGAACACTGAAGCTTTCTTT
CASSANVGANTEAFF
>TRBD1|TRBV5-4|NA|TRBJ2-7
TGTGCCAGCAGCCCCCACAGGGGGCCCTACGAGCAGTACTTC
CASSPHRGPYEQYF
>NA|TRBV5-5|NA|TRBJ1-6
TGTGCCAGCAGCTTTGGAGCAGAAAATTCACCCCTCCACTTT
CASSFGAENSPLHF
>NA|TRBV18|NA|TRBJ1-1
TGTGCCAGCTCACCACTTTCGTTATCGAACACTGAAGCTTTCTTT
CASSPLSLSNTEAFF
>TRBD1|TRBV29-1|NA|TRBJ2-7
TGCAGCGTTGAAGATGGAAGAGGGGGCAGATCCTACGAGCAGTACTTC
CSVEDGRGGRSYEQYF
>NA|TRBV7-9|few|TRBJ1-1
TGTGCCAGCAGCTTAGCCGGGGACACTGAAGCTTTCTTT
CASSLAGDTEAFF
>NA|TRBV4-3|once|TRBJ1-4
TGCGCCAGCAGCCAAGATGGGACCGCTCGTGAAAAACTGTTTTTT
CASSQDGTAREKLFF
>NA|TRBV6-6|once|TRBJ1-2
TGTGCCAGCAGTTACTCGGGCAGAGCTAACTATGGCTACACCTTC
CASSYSGRANYGYTF
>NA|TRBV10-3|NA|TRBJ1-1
TGTGCCATCAGTGAGTCGGAGGGGGGGAACACTGAAGCTTTCTTT
CAISESEGGNTEAFF
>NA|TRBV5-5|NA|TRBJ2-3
TGTGCCAGCAGCTTGGACGGCAGGTCTACCCGCGATACGCAGTATTTT
CASSLDGRSTRDTQYF
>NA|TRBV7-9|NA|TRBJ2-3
TGTGCCAGCAGCTTAACGGGGGCTGGGACAGATACGCAGTATTTT
CASSLTGAGTDTQYF
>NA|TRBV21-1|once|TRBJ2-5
TGTGCCATACAGACTAGCCGATACCAAGAGACCCAGTACTTC
CAIQTSRYQETQYF
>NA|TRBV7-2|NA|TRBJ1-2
TGTGCCAGCAGCAATACAGGGACTTGGGGCTACACCTTC
CASSNTGTWGYTF
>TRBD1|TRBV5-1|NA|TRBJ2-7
TGCGCCAGCAGCCCCTGGACAGGGCCGAACTACGAGCAGTACTTC
CASSPWTGPNYEQYF
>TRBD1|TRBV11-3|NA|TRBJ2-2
TGTGCCAGCAGCTTAGCTGGACAGGGGGTGGAGCTGTTTTTT
CASSLAGQGVELFF
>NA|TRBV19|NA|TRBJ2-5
TGTGCCAGTAGTATAACAGGGCTCCAAGAGACCCAGTACTTC
CASSITGLQETQYF
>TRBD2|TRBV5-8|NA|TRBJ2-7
TGTGCCAGCAGCACCGGGGGGGGGCACGAGCAGTACTTC
CASSTGGGHEQYF
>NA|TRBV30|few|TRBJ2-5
TGTGCCTGGAGTGGGCTCGAGACCCAGTACTTC
CAWSGLETQYF
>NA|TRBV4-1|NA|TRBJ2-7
TGCGCCAGCAGCCAAGATCGGAGCAGGGGCTACGAGCAGTACTTC
CASSQDRSRGYEQYF
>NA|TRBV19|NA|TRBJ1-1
TGTGCCAGTAGTATAGGAGGACTGTCGACTTTCGGAGCTTTCTTT
CASSIGGLSTFGAFF
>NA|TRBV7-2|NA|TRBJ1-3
TGTGCCAGCAGCATGAGTGGAAACACCATATATTTT
CASSMSGNTIYF
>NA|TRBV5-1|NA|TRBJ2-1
TGCGCCAGCAGCTTGGACTATATTTATGAGCAGTTCTTC
CASSLDYIYEQFF
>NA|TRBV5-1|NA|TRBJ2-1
TGCGCCAGCGCGATTGCTGGGCACAATGAGCAGTTCTTC
CASAIAGHNEQFF
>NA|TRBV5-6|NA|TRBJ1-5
TGTGCCAGCAGCTTGAGGGCTGAGGATTATAGCAATCAGCCCCAGCATTTT
CASSLRAEDYSNQPQHF
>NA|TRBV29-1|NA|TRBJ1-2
TGCAGCGTTGTCCGGGGGTTATCGGGTGGCTACACCTTC
CSVVRGLSGGYTF
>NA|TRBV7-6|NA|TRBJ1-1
TGTGCCAGCAGCTTAGCCGGTAGCGGGGAGGACACTGAAGCTTTCTTT
CASSLAGSGEDTEAFF